This paragraph reports one T cell receptor beta chain. There are a few counts of this clone. Its antigen remains undetermined. The input lacks base qualities; no much larger clone sits a single base away. The data are from a study of cytomegalovirus exposure and HLA in healthy donors (dated by TCRdb to between 2016 and 2019). Looking at the study overall: An earlier analysis of around 600 of the donors reported more than 250 Gb of sequence data and about 100 million unique TCR beta sequences from some 180 million T cells. An early release covering around 630 HLA-typed donors comprised roughly 300 gigabases of sequencing data and 85 million or so unique TCR sequences. The genetic ancestry cluster associated with self-reported Caucasian donors included 65% to 90% of the roughly 380 genotyped donors. The study aimed to test whether cataloging public T cell receptors could reveal signatures of past pathogen exposure. The study used immunosequencing to profile the T cell repertoires of hundreds of subjects and linked those repertoires to cytomegalovirus serostatus. In addition to the first cohort of around 670 subjects, a separate validation cohort of 130 or so different subjects was used. To predict cytomegalovirus infection status, the study combined high-throughput TCR immunosequencing, statistical association of individual TCRs with disease status, and machine learning. A later analysis re-analyzed previously published TCR beta repertoires from about 600 donors and added high-resolution HLA genotyping to study TCR occurrence patterns. Rather than using new phenotypic data, the later analysis identified candidate immune exposures from TCR beta sequences and from how often those sequences occurred across donors. To decide whether each TCR beta V gene segment behaved as functional or pseudogenic, an earlier analysis of approximately 600 of the donors relied on high-throughput TCR beta sequencing. Donor age, sex, ethnicity and CMV serostatus were collected together with the repertoire data. A later genetic analysis took genome-wide SNP genotypes for about three fifths of the roughly 700 donors and used that subset as a discovery cohort. All discovery cohort repertoires had been generated using a single sequencing platform. Both class I and class II loci were covered by HLA typing, at four-digit resolution. Typing coverage differed by locus: A, B, C, DRB1 and DQB1 were typed in roughly 629-630 donors, DQA1 in about 500, DPA1 in approximately 610, and DPB1 in 400 to 490. Five DR-DQ haplotypes were treated as single units for association and clustering because of strong linkage in the cohort. On average, 235,054 unique TCR beta nucleotide sequences were sequenced per donor among a few hundred genotyped donors of the cohort, with roughly 18% of those sequences being non-productive.

In total, 666 healthy bone marrow donors made up the cohort. At the time of sampling, all cohort members were nominally healthy, though unrecorded immune exposures were likely present. The donor was CMV seropositive and belonged to the group of 250 to 350 seropositive cohort members. Every donor gave a peripheral blood sample, and the peripheral blood mononuclear cells from that sample were used for TCR beta sequencing. Genomic DNA extraction from the blood cell samples was performed with the Qiagen DNeasy Blood Extraction Kit. The library was prepared using the immunoSEQ multiplex PCR assay. For the multiplex PCR, a mixture combining 60 forward primers for TCR Vbeta segments and 13 reverse primers for TCR Jbeta segments was used. Amplification of the CDR3 region of rearranged TCR beta genes was performed with a multiplex PCR assay on genomic DNA. The Illumina HiSeq System was used to sequence the amplified TCR beta libraries as 87-base-pair reads. Per the source publication's procedure: A later analysis tallied 75 million to 95 million unique TCR beta chains across the 700 or so repertoires, and roughly 11 million of those chains were shared by two or more donors. To remove PCR and sequencing errors, raw reads were error-corrected and collapsed into unique sequences using a nearest-neighbor algorithm that merged closely related sequences. CDR3 sequences were aligned to IMGT reference sequences to assign V, D and J gene segments. Each retained sequence needed at least a six-nucleotide match to both a V gene segment and a J gene segment. A rearrangement was called productive if the CDR3 had no stop codons and remained in frame with V and J, and every other rearrangement was called non-productive. Following IMGT convention, CDR3 was defined as the stretch from the second conserved V-encoded cysteine up to the conserved J-encoded phenylalanine. The earlier analysis of 587 of the donors excluded sequences that lacked an unambiguous match to a single V gene segment. An earlier analysis of under 750 of the donors called V segments functional above 56.7% productive rearrangements and segregating when the between-donor standard deviation exceeded 5%. A statistical classification framework was built to diagnose cytomegalovirus status from the catalog of TCR beta chain sequences. V and J gene assignment, in a later analysis, came from comparing TCR nucleotide sequences with IMGT/GENE-DB human TR gene sequences. In a later analysis, CDR3 sequences and most-parsimonious VDJ recombination scenarios were assigned using the TCRdist pipeline. In a later analysis, each TCR beta chain was defined by its CDR3 amino acid sequence together with its V-gene family, and reads lacking a unique V-gene family were excluded. As a way to deal with suspected cross-contamination and a sequencing artifact, a later analysis dropped hundreds of nucleotide sequences that were highly shared and had low generation probability. In a later analysis, a clonal expansion index was calculated for each public chain from normalized within-repertoire ranks of inferred template counts. Generation probabilities in a later analysis came from a VDJ recombination model fitted to out-of-frame rearrangements, and those results were checked against IGoR. Hypergeometric tests were used in a later analysis to score TCR-TCR, TCR-HLA and TCR-CMV co-occurrence, with a repertoire-size bias correction applied to the TCR pairs. To estimate false discovery rates, a later analysis permuted the HLA or CMV assignments 20 times. In a later analysis, co-occurring TCRs were grouped using DBSCAN, with TCRdist sequence similarity added in when clustering inside HLA-allele-positive subsets. For co-occurrence clustering, repertoires with fewer than 30,000 or more than 120,000 public chains were excluded, along with 5 or 6 repertoires with anomalous nucleotide sharing. TCRdb provides this immuneACCESS table in a form limited to in-frame rearrangements. Some clones are lacking; in checked studies, under half of them reflect an unresolved V gene, and why the rest are absent is not known. D and trimming were read from the DNA, whereas the V and J calls and clone size are those reported in that table. Counted in this sample were tens of thousands of clones; approximately 80% of them appeared once. 20% to 30% of the sample is held by the ten biggest clonotypes.

Its CDR3 holds 15 amino acids, cysteine through phenylalanine. CDR3 DNA is the only sequence kept; it has 45 bases, read in frame from the first base. CDR1 and CDR2, looked up from the germline V gene, are SGHTS and YDEGEE. Trimming leaves V shorter by 4 bases and J shorter by 5 bases, with the junction holding 8 bases beyond the gene matches. Overall results and qualifications from the work: According to a later genetic analysis, donors in an Asian-associated ancestry cluster had fewer N-insertions in productive TCRs than the roughly 700-donor mean. In a later analysis, TCR association rates were found to vary across HLA loci, with the most associated TCRs seen for DRB1 alleles and the fewest for HLA-C alleles. A later genetic analysis associated a missense DCLRE1C variant with V-gene and J-gene trimming of TCR beta chains, and an independent cohort replicated the association. In a later analysis, HLA-associated TCR beta chains were found to be more clonally expanded and to have lower generation probabilities than equally common non-associated chains. Presence/absence analyses assumed roughly uniform sequencing depth across donors, an assumption that may not hold. Over 15 rarely observed V segments, including chromosome 9 orphons, were excluded from the earlier analysis of 550 to 700 of the donors because counts were too low. Three of the identified cytomegalovirus-associated TCR beta chains were confirmed in vitro to be specific for cytomegalovirus antigens. In this cohort, only TCR beta chains were sequenced, and detectable features were limited by the absence of alpha or paired-chain data. The sequencing pipeline was judged likely to have produced a cluster of highly shared sequence variants as a technical artifact. The 87-base-pair reads could not distinguish some IMGT-functional V segments, including TRBV6-2 and TRBV6-3, so those segments were excluded. A later analysis found that most CMV-associated TCR beta chains appeared HLA-restricted, with HLA associations seemingly driven largely by CMV exposure. An earlier analysis of approximately 500 of the donors showed that most TCR beta V segments appeared in productive rearrangements either about 87% or about 30% of the time, which broadly matched IMGT annotations. Cytomegalovirus status was reported to be diagnosed by the classifier with high specificity and sensitivity in both the original and validation cohorts. Across donors, most TCR sequences were observed very rarely, whereas some public TCRs were present in many individuals. In a later analysis, some 18,000 TCR beta sequences were associated with specific HLA alleles at a false discovery rate of 0.05. A total of 164 TCR beta chains were listed by the study as associated with cytomegalovirus. Linkage disequilibrium might explain the correlated functional status among segregating V segments, but an unknown experimental factor could not be excluded. HLA typing was unavailable for some donors at each locus, so association tests used only the typed subset. When HLA alleles, especially DR and DQ, strongly co-occurred, attributing TCR associations to individual alleles was difficult. A further reported finding was that TCR beta sequences accurately predicted the HLA-A and HLA-B alleles for most subjects in the first cohort. Immune exposure information for the cohort was limited to CMV serostatus. A later analysis reported that several top co-occurrence clusters appeared linked to parvovirus B19, influenza, CMV and Epstein-Barr virus. According to the authors, the approach could potentially be generalized to other disease states and immunological phenotypes.

The sequence came from a woman in her forties or fifties in good health and CMV-seropositive. The sequence joins TRBV5-8 to TRBJ2-1; 8 nucleotides in the junction match TRBD2. The sequenced sample was PBMCs. The sequenced DNA: TGTGCCAGCAGCCCCCGGGCAGCGGGAGACAATGAGCAGTTCTTC. Its translation reads: CASSPRAAGDNEQFF.